Listed here is a single T cell receptor (beta chain). This CDR3 is built from 18 residues. The germline gives CDR1 MNHEY, CDR2 SMNVEV (reference sequence). V shed 1 base, J shed 6 bases, and the junction held 11 bases outside the gene matches. The data were obtained in a study of cytomegalovirus exposure and HLA in healthy donors. Looking at the study overall: Out of 150 million to 200 million T cells, an earlier analysis found around 110 million unique TCR beta sequences in total.

The PCR made use of 60 Vbeta and 13 Jbeta primers. Repertoires were generated with immunoSEQ multiplex PCR, while TCRdb's copy carries only in-frame clones and drops some. Among about 180,000 clones listed, about four fifths were seen once. The receptor was derived from a woman under 40 in good health and CMV-seronegative. Sample: PBMCs. V gene TRBV27 combines with J gene TRBJ1-4, with 10 bases identical to TRBD1. For the CDR3, the DNA is TGTGCCAGCAGTTTATATCCCTTCTGGACAGGGGGGGATGAAAAACTGTTTTTT. It specifies CASSLYPFWTGGDEKLFF. The complete variable domain, with remaining parts taken from reference TRBV27 and TRBJ1-4, reads EAQVTQNPRYLITVTGKKLTVTCSQNMNHEYMSWYRQDPGLGLRQIYYSMNVEVTDKGDVPEGYKVSRKEKRNFPLILESPSPNQTSLYFCASSLYPFWTGGDEKLFFGSGTQLSVL.